Described below is a single T cell receptor (beta chain) sequence and its context. Its target is not known. TCRdb re-called the reads through MiXCR, storing one row per CDR3 protein. This table has some 62,000 distinct CDR3 sequences, 20% appearing once. The data originate from a study of T cell repertoires in cytomegalovirus infection. Germline values: CDR1 SEHNR, CDR2 FQNEAQ (reference sequence). The CDR3 totals 14 residues. J was trimmed by 7 bases and V by 8 bases; bases with no gene match: 12. The rearrangement links TRBV7-9 to TRBJ1-1, with 8 bases aligning to TRBD1. Sequenced here: CD8+ T cells from cultured PBMCs, sampled from culture after CMV antigen stimulation. This sequence was found in a human donor in good health (CMV status not recorded). Some clones in this sample may be carry-over from other donors' samples. CDR3 region: CASSKTGGEIEAFF. CDR3 coding DNA: TGTGCCAGCTCCAAAACAGGGGGTGAAATTGAAGCTTTCTTT.